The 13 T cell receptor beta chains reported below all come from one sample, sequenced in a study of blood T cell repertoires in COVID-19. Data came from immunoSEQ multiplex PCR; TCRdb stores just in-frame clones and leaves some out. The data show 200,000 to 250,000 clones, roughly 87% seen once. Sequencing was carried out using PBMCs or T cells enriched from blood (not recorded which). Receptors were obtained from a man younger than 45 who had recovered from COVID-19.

The CDR3 region is CAWSGQKNQPQHF. The CDR3 DNA reads as TGTGCCTGGAGTGGTCAGAAAAATCAGCCCCAGCATTTT. This rearrangement joins TRBV30 to TRBJ1-5; D is uncertain. The CDR3 covers 13 residues. With 1 base removed from V and 4 bases from J, the gap between germline ends came to 8 bases. CDR1 is GTSNPN and CDR2 is SVGIG in the germline V gene (reference sequence).

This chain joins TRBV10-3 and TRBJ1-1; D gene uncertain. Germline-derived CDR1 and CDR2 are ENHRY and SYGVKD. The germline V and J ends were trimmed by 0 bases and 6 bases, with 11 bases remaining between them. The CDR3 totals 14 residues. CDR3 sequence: CAISESGGSAEAFF. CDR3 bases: TGTGCCATCAGTGAGTCAGGAGGGTCTGCTGAAGCTTTCTTT.

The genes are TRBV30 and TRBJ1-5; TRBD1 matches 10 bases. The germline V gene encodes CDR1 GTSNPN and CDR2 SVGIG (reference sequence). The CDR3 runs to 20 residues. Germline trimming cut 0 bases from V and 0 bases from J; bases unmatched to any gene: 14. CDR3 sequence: CAWSVSRWDRGWDSNQPQHF. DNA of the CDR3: TGTGCCTGGAGTGTTAGTCGATGGGACAGGGGTTGGGATAGCAATCAGCCCCAGCATTTT.

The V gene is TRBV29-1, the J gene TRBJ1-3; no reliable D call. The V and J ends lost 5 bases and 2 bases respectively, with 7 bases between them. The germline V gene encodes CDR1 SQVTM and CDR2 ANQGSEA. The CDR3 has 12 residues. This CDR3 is CSVLRAGNTIYF. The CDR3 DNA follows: TGCAGCGTTTTGAGGGCTGGAAACACCATATATTTT.

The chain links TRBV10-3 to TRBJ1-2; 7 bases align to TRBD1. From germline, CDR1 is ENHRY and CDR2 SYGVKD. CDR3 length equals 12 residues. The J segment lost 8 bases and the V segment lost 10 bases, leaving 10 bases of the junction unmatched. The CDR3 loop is CATRDREEGYTF. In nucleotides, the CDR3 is TGTGCCACCCGCGACAGGGAGGAGGGCTACACCTTC.

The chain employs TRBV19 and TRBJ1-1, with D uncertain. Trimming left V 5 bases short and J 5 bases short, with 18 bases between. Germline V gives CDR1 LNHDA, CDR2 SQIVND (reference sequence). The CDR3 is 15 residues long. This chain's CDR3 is CASSSPGGMRTEAFF. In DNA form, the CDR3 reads TGTGCCAGTAGTTCCCCGGGAGGGATGAGGACTGAAGCTTTCTTT.

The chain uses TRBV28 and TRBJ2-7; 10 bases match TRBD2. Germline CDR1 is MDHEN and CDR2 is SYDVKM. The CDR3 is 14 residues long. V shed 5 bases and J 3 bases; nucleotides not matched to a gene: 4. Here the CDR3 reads CASSPGLARYEQYF. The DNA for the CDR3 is TGTGCCAGCAGTCCGGGACTAGCGCGCTACGAGCAGTACTTC.

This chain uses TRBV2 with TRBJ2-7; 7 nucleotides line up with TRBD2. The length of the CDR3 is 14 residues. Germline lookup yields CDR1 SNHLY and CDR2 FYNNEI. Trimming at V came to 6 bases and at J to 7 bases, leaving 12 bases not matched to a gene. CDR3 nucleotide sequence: TGTGCCAGCAGGGAGACTAGCCCGGGTAGGGAGCAGTACTTC. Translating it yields CASRETSPGREQYF.

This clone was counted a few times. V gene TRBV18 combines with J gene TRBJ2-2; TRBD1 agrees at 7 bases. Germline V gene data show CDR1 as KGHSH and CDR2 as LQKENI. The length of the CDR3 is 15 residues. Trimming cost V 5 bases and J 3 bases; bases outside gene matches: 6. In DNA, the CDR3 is TGTGCCAGCTCAGGACCGGGACAGTACACCGGGGAGCTGTTTTTT. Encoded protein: CASSGPGQYTGELFF.

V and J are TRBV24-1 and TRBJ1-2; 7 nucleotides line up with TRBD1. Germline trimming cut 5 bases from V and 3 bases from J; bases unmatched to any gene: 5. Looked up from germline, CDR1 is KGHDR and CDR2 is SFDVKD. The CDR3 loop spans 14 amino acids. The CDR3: CATSVGGGDYGYTF. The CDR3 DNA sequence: TGTGCCACCAGTGTAGGGGGCGGTGACTATGGCTACACCTTC.

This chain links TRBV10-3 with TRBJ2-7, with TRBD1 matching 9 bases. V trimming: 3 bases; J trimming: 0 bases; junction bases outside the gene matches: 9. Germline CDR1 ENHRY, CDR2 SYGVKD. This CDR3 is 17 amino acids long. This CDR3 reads CAISDPGQGISSYEQYF. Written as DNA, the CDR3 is TGTGCCATCAGTGACCCTGGACAGGGGATTAGCTCCTACGAGCAGTACTTC.

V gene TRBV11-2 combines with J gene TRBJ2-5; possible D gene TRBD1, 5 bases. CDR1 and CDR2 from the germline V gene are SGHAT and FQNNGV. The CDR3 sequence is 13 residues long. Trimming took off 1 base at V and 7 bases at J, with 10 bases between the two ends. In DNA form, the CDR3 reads TGTGCCAGCAGCTTAGCCAGGGTCGGGACCCAGTACTTC. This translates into CASSLARVGTQYF.

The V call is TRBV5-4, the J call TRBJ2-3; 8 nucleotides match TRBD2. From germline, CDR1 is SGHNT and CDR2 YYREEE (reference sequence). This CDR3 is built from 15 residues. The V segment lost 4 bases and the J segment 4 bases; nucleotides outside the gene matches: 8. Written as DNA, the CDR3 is TGTGCCAGCAGCGGGGGACTAGTAACCGCAGATACGCAGTATTTT. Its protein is CASSGGLVTADTQYF.